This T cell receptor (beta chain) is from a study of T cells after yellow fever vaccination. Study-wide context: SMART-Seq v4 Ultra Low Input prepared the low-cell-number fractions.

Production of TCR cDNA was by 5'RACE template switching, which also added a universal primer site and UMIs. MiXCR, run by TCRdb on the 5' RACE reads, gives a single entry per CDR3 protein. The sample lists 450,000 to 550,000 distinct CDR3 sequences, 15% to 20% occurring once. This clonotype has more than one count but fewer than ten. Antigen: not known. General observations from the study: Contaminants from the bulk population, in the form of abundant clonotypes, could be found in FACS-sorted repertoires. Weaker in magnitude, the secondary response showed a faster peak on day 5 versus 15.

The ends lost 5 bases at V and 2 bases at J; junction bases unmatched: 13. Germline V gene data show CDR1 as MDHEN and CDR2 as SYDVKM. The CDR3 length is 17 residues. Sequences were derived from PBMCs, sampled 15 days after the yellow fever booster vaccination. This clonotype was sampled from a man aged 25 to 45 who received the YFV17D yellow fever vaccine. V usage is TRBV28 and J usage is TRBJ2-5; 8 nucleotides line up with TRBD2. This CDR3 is CASSRPISGVTQETQYF. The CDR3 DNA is TGTGCCAGCAGTCGCCCAATTAGCGGGGTGACGCAAGAGACCCAGTACTTC.